Each of the 24 T cell receptor beta chains below was sequenced from the same sample in a study of lymphopenia after photon versus proton radiotherapy. Assay used: immunoSEQ multiplex PCR; TCRdb lists only in-frame clones, some missing. The sample shows more than 35,000 clones, approximately 81% of them seen only once. This material consisted of peripheral blood, taken from a patient treated with photon-based radiotherapy. The receptors were sampled from a man aged 50 to 59 with gastric cancer.

The J gene is TRBJ2-1, the V gene TRBV5-1, with 11 bases identical to TRBD2. There are 16 residues in the CDR3. Germline V lookup: CDR1 SGHRS, CDR2 YFSETQ. Trimming took 4 bases from V and 4 from J; bases not matched to a gene: 7. In DNA form, the CDR3 reads TGCGCCAGCAGCAGTCAACTAGCGGGAGCTTACAATGAGCAGTTCTTC. This sequence encodes CASSSQLAGAYNEQFF. The full variable domain, with the rest looked up from reference TRBV5-1 and TRBJ2-1, is KAGVTQTPRYLIKTRGQQVTLSCSPISGHRSVSWYQQTPGQGLQFLFEYFSETQRNKGNFPGRFSGRQFSNSRSEMNVSTLELGDSALYLCASSSQLAGAYNEQFFGPGTRLTVL.

Note on this clone: The same CDR3 is also encoded by other DNA sequences in this sample. V usage is TRBV5-1 and J usage is TRBJ1-1; TRBD1 matches 9 bases. With V trimmed by 4 bases and J by 1 base, 5 bases remained unmatched. The germline V gene has CDR1 SGHRS and CDR2 YFSETQ. The CDR3 is 15 residues long. The CDR3 region is CASSTRQGGNTEAFF. The CDR3 DNA reads TGCGCCAGCAGCACACGACAGGGGGGGAACACTGAAGCTTTCTTT. Full variable domain (rest looked up from reference TRBV5-1 and TRBJ1-1): KAGVTQTPRYLIKTRGQQVTLSCSPISGHRSVSWYQQTPGQGLQFLFEYFSETQRNKGNFPGRFSGRQFSNSRSEMNVSTLELGDSALYLCASSTRQGGNTEAFFGQGTRLTVV.

The V call is TRBV18, the J call TRBJ2-7; 11 positions agree with TRBD1. CDR1 and CDR2 (germline): KGHSH, LQKENI. The CDR3 has 17 residues. Trimming cost V 4 bases and J 0 bases; bases outside gene matches: 8. CDR3 nucleotides: TGTGCCAGCTCACAAGGACAGGGGGCGCCCAGCTCCTACGAGCAGTACTTC. Residues: CASSQGQGAPSSYEQYF.

Only a few counts were recorded for this clone. The chain combines TRBV6-5 with TRBJ2-3, with TRBD1 as a possible D gene (6 bases). Germline V CDR1 and CDR2: MNHEY, SVGAGI. The CDR3 covers 13 residues. Trimming took off 6 bases at V and 2 bases at J, with 9 bases between the two ends. CDR3 sequence reads: CASRGHATDTQYF. The CDR3 region has the DNA TGTGCCAGCAGGGGACATGCCACAGATACGCAGTATTTT.

The rearrangement joins TRBV4-1 to TRBJ2-1; TRBD2 agrees at 7 bases. After removal of 0 bases from V and 5 bases from J, the junction contained 4 bases not matched to a gene. Germline values: CDR1 MGHRA, CDR2 YSYEKL. The CDR3 runs to 15 residues. CDR3: CASSQDAGENNEQFF. For the CDR3, the DNA is TGCGCCAGCAGCCAAGATGCGGGGGAGAACAATGAGCAGTTCTTC.

The rearrangement uses TRBV6-5 and TRBJ2-3, with a tentative D call TRBD2 (5 bases). CDR1 and CDR2 (germline): MNHEY, SVGAGI. The V end lost 5 bases, the J end lost 1 base, and 7 bases lay between the germline ends. CDR3 length: 13 residues. CDR3: CASSEGRTDTQYF. CDR3 DNA: TGTGCCAGCAGTGAGGGCCGCACAGATACGCAGTATTTT.

The chain couples TRBV19 to TRBJ2-5, with D unclear. This CDR3 region has 15 residues. Germline V gene lookup returns CDR1 LNHDA and CDR2 SQIVND (reference sequence). Trimming stripped 4 bases from V and 0 bases from J, with 12 bases between. DNA of the CDR3: TGTGCCAGTAGTAGGAACCTGGGGTACCAAGAGACCCAGTACTTC. Residues: CASSRNLGYQETQYF.

The chain recombines TRBV30 with TRBJ2-5, with unresolved D. The CDR3 runs 13 residues. The germline V gene has CDR1 GTSNPN and CDR2 SVGIG (reference sequence). V was shortened by 2 bases and J by 4 bases, with 11 bases between the two germline ends. CDR3 sequence: CAWSPLAGETQYF. CDR3 in DNA: TGTGCCTGGAGTCCCCTGGCAGGAGAGACCCAGTACTTC. Full variable domain (outside the CDR3, taken from reference TRBV30 and TRBJ2-5): SQTIHQWPATLVQPVGSPLSLECTVEGTSNPNLYWYRQAAGRGLQLLFYSVGIGQISSEVPQNLSASRPQDRQFILSSKKLLLSDSGFYLCAWSPLAGETQYFGPGTRLLVL.

The J gene is TRBJ1-1, the V gene TRBV19; D is unclear. Trimming took off 6 bases at V and 1 base at J, with 6 bases between the two ends. This CDR3 comprises 12 residues. Germline V gene sequence: CDR1 LNHDA, CDR2 SQIVND (reference sequence). The CDR3 region is CASRDSNTEAFF. CDR3 nucleotide sequence: TGTGCCAGTAGGGATTCGAACACTGAAGCTTTCTTT.

The chain is built from TRBV2 and TRBJ2-1; TRBD1 matches 9 bases. Germline CDR1 SNHLY, CDR2 FYNNEI. V was pared by 11 bases and J by 5 bases, with 7 bases of the junction left unmatched. This CDR3 is built from 13 residues. The CDR3 protein is CAFPGQGNNEQFF. CDR3 sequence (DNA): TGTGCCTTTCCGGGACAGGGAAACAATGAGCAGTTCTTC.

The chain couples TRBV6-1 to TRBJ1-1, with D hard to call. Germline CDR1 is MNHNS and CDR2 is SASEGT. The CDR3 is made up of 14 amino acids. Between the trimmed V and J ends, which lost 2 bases and 4 bases, there was a span of 11 bases. CDR3 DNA sequence: TGTGCCAGCAGTGAAAAAATGGGGATCACTGAAGCTTTCTTT. It translates to CASSEKMGITEAFF.

The chain is built from TRBV7-9 and TRBJ1-1; D ambiguous. This CDR3 contains 13 residues. Trimming shortened V by 4 bases and J by 2 bases, and 8 bases separated the two germline ends. CDR1 and CDR2 from the germline V gene are SEHNR and FQNEAQ (reference sequence). CDR3 DNA sequence: TGTGCCAGCAGCTCCAGAGAAAACACTGAAGCTTTCTTT. Protein sequence: CASSSRENTEAFF.

The chain joins TRBV7-3 to TRBJ2-1; 13 bases fit TRBD2. J was trimmed by 5 bases and V by 4 bases; bases with no gene match: 5. Per germline, CDR1 SGHTA and CDR2 FQGTGA. This CDR3 has 16 amino acids. CDR3 sequence: CASSSPGLAGHNEQFF. CDR3 in DNA: TGTGCCAGCAGCTCGCCGGGACTAGCGGGACACAATGAGCAGTTCTTC.

This chain links TRBV30 with TRBJ2-2; TRBD2 aligns across 7 bases. V was clipped by 0 bases and J by 5 bases; unmatched bases: 9. The CDR3 length is 16 residues. CDR1 and CDR2 (germline): GTSNPN, SVGIG (reference sequence). The DNA for the CDR3 is TGTGCCTGGAGTGTACGAGGCGGGAGTTGGACCGGGGAGCTGTTTTTT. It encodes CAWSVRGGSWTGELFF. The variable domain in full, completed from reference TRBV30 and TRBJ2-2, reads SQTIHQWPATLVQPVGSPLSLECTVEGTSNPNLYWYRQAAGRGLQLLFYSVGIGQISSEVPQNLSASRPQDRQFILSSKKLLLSDSGFYLCAWSVRGGSWTGELFFGEGSRLTVL.

The CDR3: CASNLGTSQTETQYF. The CDR3 DNA is TGTGCCAGTAACCTCGGGACTAGCCAAACGGAGACCCAGTACTTC. The rearrangement uses TRBV19 and TRBJ2-5; TRBD2 matches 9 bases. The V gene's germline CDR1 is LNHDA and CDR2 SQIVND (reference sequence). The ends lost 7 bases at V and 5 bases at J; junction bases unmatched: 11. This CDR3 has 15 amino acids. Full variable domain (outside the CDR3, taken from reference TRBV19 and TRBJ2-5): DGGITQSPKYLFRKEGQNVTLSCEQNLNHDAMYWYRQDPGQGLRLIYYSQIVNDFQKGDIAEGYSVSREKKESFPLTVTSAQKNPTAFYLCASNLGTSQTETQYFGPGTRLLVL.

This chain connects TRBV6-5 to TRBJ2-6; the D is unclear. Deletions cut 0 bases from V and 4 bases from J, with 7 bases between. CDR1 is MNHEY, CDR2 SVGAGI, per germline. CDR3 length: 15 amino acids. The CDR3 loop reads CASSYSWAGANVLTF. DNA for the CDR3: TGTGCCAGCAGTTACTCATGGGCCGGGGCCAACGTCCTGACTTTC.

J is TRBJ1-2 and V is TRBV18, with 9 bases identical to TRBD1. Trimming took 4 bases from V and 1 from J; bases not matched to a gene: 7. Germline CDR1 KGHSH, CDR2 LQKENI. CDR3 length equals 16 residues. The CDR3 sequence is CASSLQGQGDNYGYTF. The CDR3 nucleotides are TGTGCCAGCTCACTACAGGGACAGGGAGATAACTATGGCTACACCTTC.

The V gene is TRBV5-5, the J gene TRBJ2-2, with D perhaps assigned TRBD1 or TRBD2 (6 bases each). V was shortened by 3 bases and J by 5 bases, with 14 bases between the two germline ends. Germline CDR1 and CDR2: SGHKS and YYEKEE (reference sequence). The CDR3 runs 15 residues. CDR3 bases: TGTGCCAGCAGCTGGGGGGCGACCCCAACCGGGGAGCTGTTTTTT. Translating it yields CASSWGATPTGELFF.

A single count supports this clone. The gene calls are TRBV7-2 and TRBJ1-1; D gene uncertain. Looked up from germline, CDR1 is SGHTA and CDR2 is FQGNSA. The CDR3 length is 14 residues. Trimming took off 2 bases at V and 7 bases at J, with 14 bases between the two ends. The DNA of the CDR3 is TGTGCCAGCAGCTTAAGCCCAGACTTGGATGAAGCTTTCTTT. Protein: CASSLSPDLDEAFF.

Concerning this clone: The junction and the germline gene differ at one end; a read error may be behind it. This chain uses TRBV4-1 with TRBJ2-7, with 8 bases matching TRBD2. The CDR3 totals 13 residues. The germline V gene has CDR1 MGHRA and CDR2 YSYEKL. CDR3 in amino acids: CASSQLIAGRVKF. In DNA, the CDR3 is TGCGCCAGCAGCCAATTGATAGCGGGACGGGTGAAGTTC.

The V and J genes are TRBV5-1 and TRBJ2-1; D not certain. The CDR3 is made up of 14 amino acids. Germline CDR1 and CDR2: SGHRS and YFSETQ. Trimming pared 5 bases from V and 7 bases from J, leaving 16 bases between. The CDR3 DNA reads TGCGCCAGCAGAGTCTGGGGAAGGGAAAATGAGCAGTTCTTC. It is translated as CASRVWGRENEQFF. The full variable domain, with the rest looked up from reference TRBV5-1 and TRBJ2-1, is KAGVTQTPRYLIKTRGQQVTLSCSPISGHRSVSWYQQTPGQGLQFLFEYFSETQRNKGNFPGRFSGRQFSNSRSEMNVSTLELGDSALYLCASRVWGRENEQFFGPGTRLTVL.

The V call is TRBV30, the J call TRBJ2-6; D possibly uses TRBD1 or TRBD2 (5 bases each). Trimming took off 3 bases at V and 1 base at J, with 16 bases between the two ends. CDR1 GTSNPN and CDR2 SVGIG come from the germline V gene (reference sequence). The CDR3 runs 17 residues. The CDR3 reads CAWRRGRTRSGANVLTF. As DNA, the CDR3 is TGTGCCTGGAGGAGGGGACGGACTCGTTCTGGGGCCAACGTCCTGACTTTC.

The rearrangement links TRBV7-2 to TRBJ1-1, with a tentative D call TRBD1 (6 bases). The CDR3 runs to 16 residues. Looked up from germline, CDR1 is SGHTA and CDR2 is FQGNSA. The ends were cut back, 5 bases at V and 5 bases at J, with 21 bases in the middle. DNA of the CDR3: TGTGCCAGCAGCCCATACTCGACTCAAACAGGGACTGAAGCTTTCTTT. It yields the protein CASSPYSTQTGTEAFF.

The J gene is TRBJ2-7, the V gene TRBV7-6; no firm D call. Germline-derived CDR1 and CDR2 are SGHVS and FNYEAQ. The CDR3 length is 14 residues. Trimming removed 7 bases from V and 3 bases from J, with 16 bases in between. DNA of the CDR3: TGTGCCAGCACCGAAACCTCCATAGACTACGAGCAGTACTTC. This sequence encodes CASTETSIDYEQYF.